This section outlines one T cell receptor (beta chain) sequence together with its context. The method was immunoSEQ multiplex PCR; TCRdb's version includes in-frame clones alone and lacks a portion of them. The top ten hold over 13% of the sample, which has tens of thousands of clones, 84% seen once. Germline loops: CDR1 MNHEY, CDR2 SVGAGI. V dropped 6 bases and J dropped 5 bases, with 11 bases sitting between them. The CDR3 is 14 amino acids. This sample is drawn from a study of control samples from healthy donors and cancer patients. This chain uses TRBV6-5 with TRBJ1-6; D not certain. The TCR comes from a man aged 45-60 years in good health. Sequencing was performed on blood. The CDR3 loop reads CASRPTRNNSPLHF. In DNA form, the CDR3 reads TGTGCCAGCAGACCGACACGGAATAATTCACCCCTCCACTTT.